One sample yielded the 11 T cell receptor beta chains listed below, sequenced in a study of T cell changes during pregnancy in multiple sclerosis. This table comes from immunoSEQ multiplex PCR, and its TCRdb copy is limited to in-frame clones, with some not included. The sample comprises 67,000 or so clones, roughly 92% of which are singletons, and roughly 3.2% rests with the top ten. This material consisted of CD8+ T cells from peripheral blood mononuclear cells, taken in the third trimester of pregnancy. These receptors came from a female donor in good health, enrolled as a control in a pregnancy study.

The CDR3 spells CAISELGRKIDNEQFF. CDR3 nucleotides: TGTGCCATCAGTGAGCTAGGCCGAAAAATTGACAATGAGCAGTTCTTC. J is TRBJ2-1 and V is TRBV10-3; D uncertain. The CDR3 contains 16 residues. Trimming pared 2 bases from V and 5 bases from J, leaving 16 bases between. The germline CDR1 and CDR2 sequences are ENHRY and SYGVKD.

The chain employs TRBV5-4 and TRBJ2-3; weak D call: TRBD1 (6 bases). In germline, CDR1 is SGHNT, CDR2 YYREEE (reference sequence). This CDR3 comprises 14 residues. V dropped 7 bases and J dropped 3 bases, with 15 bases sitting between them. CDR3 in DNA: TGTGCCAGCGGCGACACAGGGAAGACAGATACGCAGTATTTT. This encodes CASGDTGKTDTQYF.

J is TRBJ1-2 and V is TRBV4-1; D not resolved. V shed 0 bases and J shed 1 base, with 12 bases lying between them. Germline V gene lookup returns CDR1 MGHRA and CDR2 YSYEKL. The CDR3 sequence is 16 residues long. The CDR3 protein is CASSQDLASGNYGYTF. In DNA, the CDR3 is TGCGCCAGCAGCCAAGATCTGGCAAGCGGTAACTATGGCTACACCTTC.

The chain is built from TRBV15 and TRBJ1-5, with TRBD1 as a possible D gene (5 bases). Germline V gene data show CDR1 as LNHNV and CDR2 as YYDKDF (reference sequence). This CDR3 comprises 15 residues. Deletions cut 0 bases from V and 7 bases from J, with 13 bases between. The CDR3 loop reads CATSRDKTARQPQHF. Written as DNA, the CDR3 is TGTGCCACCAGCAGAGATAAGACAGCACGGCAGCCCCAGCATTTT.

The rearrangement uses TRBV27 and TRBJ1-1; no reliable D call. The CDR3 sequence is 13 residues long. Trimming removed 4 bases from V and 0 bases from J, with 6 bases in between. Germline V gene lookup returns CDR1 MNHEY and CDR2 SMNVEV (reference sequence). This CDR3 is CASSSSLNTEAFF. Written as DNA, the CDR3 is TGTGCCAGCAGTTCGTCGTTGAACACTGAAGCTTTCTTT.

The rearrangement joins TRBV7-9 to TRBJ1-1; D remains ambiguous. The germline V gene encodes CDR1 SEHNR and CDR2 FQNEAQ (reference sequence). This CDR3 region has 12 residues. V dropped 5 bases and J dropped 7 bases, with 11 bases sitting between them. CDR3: CASSGGTDEAFF. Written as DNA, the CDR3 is TGTGCCAGCAGCGGAGGCACGGATGAAGCTTTCTTT.

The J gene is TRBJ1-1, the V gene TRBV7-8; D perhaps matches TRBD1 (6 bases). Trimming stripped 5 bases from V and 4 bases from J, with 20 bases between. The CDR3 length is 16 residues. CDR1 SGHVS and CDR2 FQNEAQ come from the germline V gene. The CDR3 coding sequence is TGTGCCAGCAGCCCCGGGACATCGGGGATGGGCACTGAAGCTTTCTTT. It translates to CASSPGTSGMGTEAFF.

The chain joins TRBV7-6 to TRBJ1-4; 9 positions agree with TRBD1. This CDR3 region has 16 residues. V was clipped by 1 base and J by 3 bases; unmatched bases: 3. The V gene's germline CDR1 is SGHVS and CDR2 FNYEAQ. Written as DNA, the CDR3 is TGTGCCAGCAGCTTAGAGTGGACAGGGGCTAATGAAAAACTGTTTTTT. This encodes CASSLEWTGANEKLFF.

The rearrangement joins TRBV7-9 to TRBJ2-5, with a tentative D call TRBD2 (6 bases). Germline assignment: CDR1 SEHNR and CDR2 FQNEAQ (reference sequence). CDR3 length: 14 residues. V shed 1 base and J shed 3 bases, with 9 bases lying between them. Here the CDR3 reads CASSLEGGEETQYF. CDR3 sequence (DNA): TGTGCCAGCAGCTTAGAAGGAGGGGAAGAGACCCAGTACTTC.

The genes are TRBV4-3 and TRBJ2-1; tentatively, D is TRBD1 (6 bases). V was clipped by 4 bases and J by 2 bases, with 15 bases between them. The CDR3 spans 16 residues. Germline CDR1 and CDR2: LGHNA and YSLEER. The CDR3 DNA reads TGCGCCAGCAGCCCAGACACAGGGTCCCCCTACAATGAGCAGTTCTTC. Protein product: CASSPDTGSPYNEQFF.

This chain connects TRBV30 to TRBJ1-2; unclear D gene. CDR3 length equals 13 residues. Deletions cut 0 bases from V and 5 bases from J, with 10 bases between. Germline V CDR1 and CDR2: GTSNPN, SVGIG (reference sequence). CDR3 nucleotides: TGTGCCTGGAGTGTGGGAGCTCCTTATGGCTACACCTTC. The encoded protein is CAWSVGAPYGYTF. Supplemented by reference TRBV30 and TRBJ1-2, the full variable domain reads SQTIHQWPATLVQPVGSPLSLECTVEGTSNPNLYWYRQAAGRGLQLLFYSVGIGQISSEVPQNLSASRPQDRQFILSSKKLLLSDSGFYLCAWSVGAPYGYTFGSGTRLTVV.